The rows below give T cell receptor beta chains drawn from one sample of a study of CD4 T cells in relation to SARS-CoV-2 and coronaviruses. The method was immunoSEQ multiplex PCR; TCRdb's version includes in-frame clones alone and lacks a portion of them. The profile shows about 28,000 clones, about 80% of them singletons. No antigen has been identified for these receptors. The sequenced material came from CD4+ T cells from PBMCs, cultured in vitro. The receptors come from a human donor in good health. Both conserved end residues are part of each CDR3. D genes are given only for firm matches. A clone size is listed for some rows: how often the clone was seen (once, few, many), or a class if it is expanded.

clone size	V gene	J gene	D gene	CDR3 protein	CDR3 DNA
NA	TRBV10-3	TRBJ2-7	TRBD2	CAISAGTREVEQYF	TGTGCCATCAGCGCCGGGACTAGGGAGGTCGAGCAGTACTTC
hyperexpanded	TRBV6-2/TRBV6-3	TRBJ2-7	TRBD2	CASSPGRALSYEQYF	TGTGCCAGCAGCCCCGGGAGGGCCCTCTCCTACGAGCAGTACTTC
NA	TRBV3-1/TRBV3-2	TRBJ2-1	TRBD2	CASSPRKLAGGYNEQFF	TGTGCCAGCAGCCCAAGAAAACTAGCGGGAGGTTACAATGAGCAGTTCTTC
NA	TRBV30	TRBJ1-2	NA	CAWSSQGDGYTF	TGTGCCTGGAGTAGCCAGGGCGATGGCTACACCTTC
once	TRBV7-9	TRBJ2-3	NA	CASTVTDTQYF	TGTGCCAGCACAGTCACAGATACGCAGTATTTT
NA	TRBV18	TRBJ2-7	TRBD1	CASSTGTVYEQYF	TGTGCCAGCTCAACGGGGACAGTCTACGAGCAGTACTTC
NA	TRBV3-1/TRBV3-2	TRBJ2-7	NA	CASSQVVESYEQYF	TGTGCCAGCAGCCAAGTTGTAGAGTCCTACGAGCAGTACTTC
NA	TRBV7-2	TRBJ2-7	NA	CASSLAGSSSSYEQYF	TGTGCCAGCAGCTTAGCAGGGTCGTCTAGCTCCTACGAGCAGTACTTC
NA	TRBV3-1/TRBV3-2	TRBJ1-5	NA	CASIKPQPQHF	TGTGCCAGCATCAAACCCCAGCCCCAGCATTTT
NA	TRBV28	TRBJ2-6	TRBD1	CASSYATGASGANVLTF	TGTGCCAGCAGTTATGCAACAGGGGCCTCTGGGGCCAACGTCCTGACTTTC
NA	TRBV6-5	TRBJ1-1	NA	CASSKNTEAFF	TGTGCCAGCAGTAAAAACACTGAAGCTTTCTTT
NA	TRBV5-1	TRBJ2-3	TRBD2	CASSLPSGTPDTQYF	TGCGCCAGCAGTCTTCCTAGCGGGACCCCAGATACGCAGTATTTT
few	TRBV11-1	TRBJ1-2	TRBD1	CASTPRGMNYGYTF	TGTGCCAGCACCCCCAGGGGGATGAACTATGGCTACACCTTC
once	TRBV5-5	TRBJ2-3	TRBD2	CASSIGLAGGTDTQYF	TGTGCCAGCAGCATCGGACTAGCGGGAGGCACAGATACGCAGTATTTT
NA	TRBV27	TRBJ1-2	NA	CASSPNRQSYGYTF	TGTGCCAGCAGTCCAAACCGACAGAGCTATGGCTACACCTTC
NA	TRBV7-8	TRBJ1-3	TRBD1	CASSRPGQGSGNTIYF	TGTGCCAGCAGCCGGCCGGGACAGGGCTCTGGAAACACCATATATTTT
NA	TRBV5-6	TRBJ2-5	TRBD1	CASSFRTGMETQYF	TGTGCCAGCAGCTTCAGGACAGGGATGGAGACCCAGTACTTC
NA	TRBV7-2	TRBJ2-1	NA	CASSLGVGGFYNEQFF	TGTGCCAGCAGCTTAGGGGTAGGAGGGTTCTACAATGAGCAGTTCTTC
NA	TRBV19	TRBJ2-7	NA	CASSISRNHYEQYF	TGTGCCAGTAGTATTAGCAGGAATCACTACGAGCAGTACTTC
NA	TRBV4-2	TRBJ2-5	TRBD2	CASSRLAGGEETQYF	TGTGCCAGCAGCAGACTAGCGGGAGGCGAAGAGACCCAGTACTTC
NA	TRBV4-1	TRBJ1-5	TRBD1	CASSQTESRGRGQPQHF	TGCGCCAGCAGCCAGACCGAATCAAGGGGGCGAGGACAGCCCCAGCATTTT
NA	TRBV19	TRBJ1-2	TRBD1	CASSRTGYGYTF	TGTGCCAGTAGTAGGACAGGCTATGGCTACACCTTC
NA	TRBV2	TRBJ2-1	TRBD2	CASRTPTSGAYNEQFF	TGTGCCAGCAGGACCCCTACTAGCGGGGCTTACAATGAGCAGTTCTTC
NA	TRBV3-1/TRBV3-2	TRBJ2-1	TRBD2	CASSQGRRGGQNEQFF	TGTGCCAGCAGCCAAGGCCGGCGGGGGGGCCAGAATGAGCAGTTCTTC
NA	TRBV7-2	TRBJ1-2	TRBD1	CASSLQGANYGYTF	TGTGCCAGCAGCTTACAGGGGGCTAACTATGGCTACACCTTC
NA	TRBV3-1/TRBV3-2	TRBJ2-7	NA	CASSQQTRGPYEQYF	TGTGCCAGCAGCCAACAGACCAGGGGCCCCTACGAGCAGTACTTC
NA	TRBV3-1/TRBV3-2	TRBJ2-5	TRBD2	CASSQDLLAGAGETQYF	TGTGCCAGCAGCCAAGATCTACTAGCGGGAGCGGGGGAGACCCAGTACTTC
few	TRBV18	TRBJ1-5	TRBD1	CASSKGTGDDQPQHF	TGTGCCAGCTCAAAAGGGACAGGGGATGACCAGCCCCAGCATTTT
NA	TRBV6-5	TRBJ1-1	TRBD1	CASSYFGTGRQGAFF	TGTGCCAGCAGTTACTTTGGGACAGGGCGCCAGGGAGCTTTCTTT
NA	TRBV7-3	TRBJ2-3	TRBD2	CASSLTSSGSDTQYF	TGTGCCAGCAGCTTAACATCTAGCGGGAGCGATACGCAGTATTTT
NA	TRBV6-1	TRBJ2-7	TRBD1	CASSELGQGDEQYF	TGTGCCAGCAGTGAACTGGGACAGGGGGACGAGCAGTACTTC
NA	TRBV14	TRBJ1-6	NA	CASSLEGSSYNSPLHF	TGTGCCAGCAGCCTCGAGGGAAGCTCCTATAATTCACCCCTCCACTTT
NA	TRBV18	TRBJ1-2	NA	CASSPSGSGGYGYTF	TGTGCCAGCTCACCATCAGGGAGTGGTGGCTATGGCTACACCTTC
NA	TRBV9	TRBJ2-5	NA	CASSVVGLSQETQYF	TGTGCCAGCAGCGTAGTAGGACTATCCCAAGAGACCCAGTACTTC
NA	TRBV5-1	TRBJ2-5	TRBD1	CASSFGQDQETQYF	TGCGCCAGCAGTTTCGGACAGGATCAAGAGACCCAGTACTTC
NA	TRBV7-2	TRBJ1-2	NA	CASSLARQGRANYGYTF	TGTGCCAGCAGCTTAGCGCGGCAGGGTAGGGCTAACTATGGCTACACCTTC
NA	TRBV4-3	TRBJ2-5	NA	CASSQETWGTQYF	TGCGCCAGCAGCCAAGAGACCTGGGGGACCCAGTACTTC
NA	TRBV5-1	TRBJ2-1	TRBD1	CASSQPGQGGNEQFF	TGCGCCAGCAGCCAACCGGGACAGGGCGGCAATGAGCAGTTCTTC
NA	TRBV9	TRBJ2-3	NA	CASSATGLSTDTQYF	TGTGCCAGCAGCGCGACGGGACTTTCCACAGATACGCAGTATTTT
NA	TRBV6-5	TRBJ1-2	TRBD1	CASSYGAGGYRGYTF	TGTGCCAGCAGTTACGGAGCAGGGGGCTATCGTGGCTACACCTTC
NA	TRBV3-1/TRBV3-2	TRBJ2-3	NA	CASSHLGGSFTDTQYF	TGTGCCAGCAGCCACCTCGGAGGGTCTTTTACAGATACGCAGTATTTT
NA	TRBV7-2	TRBJ2-3	TRBD1	CASSLGQGPDTQYF	TGTGCCAGCAGCCTCGGACAGGGCCCAGATACGCAGTATTTT
NA	TRBV5-1	TRBJ1-3	NA	CASSADGSGNTIYF	TGCGCCAGCAGCGCGGACGGTTCTGGAAACACCATATATTTT
few	TRBV2	TRBJ1-5	NA	CASKAVMSNQPQHF	TGTGCCAGCAAAGCGGTGATGAGCAATCAGCCCCAGCATTTT
few	TRBV10-3	TRBJ2-6	TRBD1	CAIGQGARTGANVLTF	TGTGCCATTGGACAGGGGGCGCGGACGGGGGCCAACGTCCTGACTTTC
NA	TRBV4-3	TRBJ2-1	TRBD2	CASSQATSGNSYNEQFF	TGCGCCAGCAGCCAAGCGACTAGCGGGAACTCCTACAATGAGCAGTTCTTC
NA	TRBV25-1	TRBJ2-6	TRBD1	CASSKPDRGRTGANVLTF	TGTGCCAGCAGTAAACCCGACAGGGGGCGGACTGGGGCCAACGTCCTGACTTTC
NA	TRBV7-3	TRBJ2-5	NA	CASSASETQYF	TGTGCCAGCAGCGCAAGTGAGACCCAGTACTTC
NA	TRBV2	TRBJ2-1	NA	CARAQGVEQFF	TGTGCCAGGGCACAGGGTGTTGAGCAGTTCTTC
NA	TRBV27	TRBJ2-7	NA	CASSSLGVSYEQYF	TGTGCCAGCAGTTCACTTGGGGTCTCCTACGAGCAGTACTTC
NA	TRBV7-2	TRBJ2-1	NA	CASSLDQSSYNEQFF	TGTGCCAGCAGCTTGGACCAAAGCTCCTACAATGAGCAGTTCTTC